The 21 T cell receptor beta chains reported below all come from one sample, sequenced in a study of blood T cell repertoires in COVID-19. Clones were read by immunoSEQ multiplex PCR, and TCRdb kept only the in-frame ones, dropping some. In the table there are fewer than 200,000 clones, over 65% of which are singletons. The specimen sequenced was PBMCs or T cells enriched from blood (not recorded which). The source of these receptors is a woman aged 50 to 60 who had recovered from COVID-19.

V and J are TRBV6-5 and TRBJ1-2; 10 nucleotides agree with TRBD1. The CDR3 has 15 amino acids. Germline V lookup: CDR1 MNHEY, CDR2 SVGAGI. The junction had 6 bases not matched to a gene; V was cut back by 6 bases and J by 2 bases. For the CDR3, the DNA is TGTGCCAGCAGAACCGAGACAGGGGGCAACTATGGCTACACCTTC. This translates into CASRTETGGNYGYTF.

The chain is built from TRBV7-9 and TRBJ2-7, with 10 bases aligning to TRBD1. The CDR3 sequence is 15 residues long. J was trimmed by 3 bases and V by 3 bases; bases with no gene match: 5. The V gene's germline CDR1 is SEHNR and CDR2 FQNEAQ (reference sequence). The CDR3 DNA sequence: TGTGCCAGCAGCTTTTACCGGGACAGGGGCTACGAGCAGTACGTC. Translated, it gives CASSFYRDRGYEQYV.

As DNA, the CDR3 is TGTGCCAGCAGTCAACAGGGCTGGAGCAATCAGCCCCAGCATTTT. Translation gives CASSQQGWSNQPQHF. The chain employs TRBV5-6 and TRBJ1-5; a possible D gene is TRBD1 (6 bases). Germline-derived CDR1 and CDR2 are SGHDT and YYEEEE. The V end lost 5 bases, the J end lost 1 base, and 13 bases lay between the germline ends. The CDR3 has 15 amino acids.

The chain uses TRBV29-1 and TRBJ2-1, with D possibly TRBD2 on 6 matching bases. CDR1 and CDR2 (germline): SQVTM, ANQGSEA. The germline V and J ends were trimmed by 5 bases and 6 bases, with 11 bases remaining between them. The CDR3 is 12 residues long. This chain's CDR3 is CSVRRDPNEQFF. The CDR3 DNA reads TGCAGCGTTCGGCGGGATCCCAATGAGCAGTTCTTC.

The gene calls are TRBV11-3 and TRBJ2-1; 7 bases agree with TRBD1. CDR1 is SGHNT, CDR2 YENEEA, per germline. This CDR3 spans 15 amino acids. V trimming: 5 bases; J trimming: 3 bases; junction bases outside the gene matches: 7. The CDR3: CASSSRDRDYNEQFF. The CDR3 DNA sequence: TGTGCCAGCAGCAGCCGGGACAGAGACTACAATGAGCAGTTCTTC.

The chain combines TRBV11-2 with TRBJ2-1; a possible D gene is TRBD2 (5 bases). Germline V gene data show CDR1 as SGHAT and CDR2 as FQNNGV. This CDR3 region has 13 residues. Trimming pared 5 bases from V and 8 bases from J, leaving 13 bases between. The CDR3 DNA sequence: TGTGCCAGCAGCGTCGTCGGGGTCGATGAGCAGTTCTTC. It codes for CASSVVGVDEQFF.

The chain has TRBV6-5 and TRBJ1-1; no firm D call. From germline, CDR1 is MNHEY and CDR2 SVGAGI. This CDR3 spans 13 amino acids. The ends were cut back, 2 bases at V and 4 bases at J, with 8 bases in the middle. CDR3 nucleotides: TGTGCCAGCAGTTACAAAGCTGGCACTGAAGCTTTCTTT. It yields the protein CASSYKAGTEAFF.

The chain recombines TRBV28 with TRBJ2-3; TRBD2 agrees at 8 bases. This CDR3 is built from 16 residues. The germline CDR1 and CDR2 sequences are MDHEN and SYDVKM. The ends lost 6 bases at V and 2 bases at J; junction bases unmatched: 10. CDR3: CASSSPGSGDTDTQYF. The CDR3 DNA is TGTGCCAGCAGCTCCCCGGGTAGCGGGGACACAGATACGCAGTATTTT. Full variable domain (outside the CDR3, taken from reference TRBV28 and TRBJ2-3): DVKVTQSSRYLVKRTGEKVFLECVQDMDHENMFWYRQDPGLGLRLIYFSYDVKMKEKGDIPEGYSVSREKKERFSLILESASTNQTSMYLCASSSPGSGDTDTQYFGPGTRLTVL.

The gene calls are TRBV25-1 and TRBJ2-3; D gene uncertain. Germline V gene data show CDR1 as MGHDK and CDR2 as SYGVNS. Trimming took 1 base from V and 1 from J, leaving 3 bases between them. The CDR3 runs to 13 residues. In DNA, the CDR3 is TGTGCCAGCAGTGAATCGGGCACAGATACGCAGTATTTT. Its translation: CASSESGTDTQYF.

The chain combines TRBV7-9 with TRBJ1-2, with 9 bases aligning to TRBD1. Trimming at V came to 5 bases and at J to 6 bases, leaving 10 bases not matched to a gene. The CDR3 has 15 residues. CDR1 is SEHNR, CDR2 FQNEAQ, per germline (reference sequence). The CDR3 loop is CASSDYRTGVDGYTF. The CDR3, as DNA: TGTGCCAGCAGCGACTACAGGACAGGGGTTGATGGCTACACCTTC.

CDR3 protein: CASSLSSGNTEAFF. The CDR3 DNA is TGTGCCAGCAGCTTAAGTAGCGGGAACACTGAAGCTTTCTTT. The rearrangement joins TRBV11-1 to TRBJ1-1, with no clear D. The CDR3 consists of 14 residues. V was trimmed by 2 bases and J by 1 base, leaving 8 bases between them. Germline CDR1 reads SGHAT; CDR2 reads FQDESV (reference sequence). Looking up the rest from reference TRBV11-1 and TRBJ1-1 gives the full variable domain: EAEVAQSPRYKITEKSQAVAFWCDPISGHATLYWYRQILGQGPELLVQFQDESVVDDSQLPKDRFSAERLKGVDSTLKIQPAELGDSAMYLCASSLSSGNTEAFFGQGTRLTVV.

The gene calls are TRBV7-8 and TRBJ1-3; 8 bases are a match to TRBD1. The CDR3 is made up of 16 amino acids. After removal of 5 bases from V and 1 base from J, the junction contained 7 bases not matched to a gene. The germline gives CDR1 SGHVS, CDR2 FQNEAQ. CDR3 DNA sequence: TGTGCCAGCAGCCCGCGGACAGGGTGGTCTGGAAACACCATATATTTT. It specifies CASSPRTGWSGNTIYF.

V is TRBV7-2 and J is TRBJ1-4, with D uncertain. The V gene lost 3 bases and the J gene lost 5 bases, with 10 bases spanning the gap. This CDR3 spans 14 amino acids. Germline CDR1 and CDR2: SGHTA and FQGNSA. CDR3 DNA sequence: TGTGCCAGCAGCTTCCGCCGCGGCAATGAAAAACTGTTTTTT. It specifies CASSFRRGNEKLFF.

The chain combines TRBV5-1 with TRBJ2-2; unclear D gene. This CDR3 region has 13 residues. CDR1 is SGHRS, CDR2 YFSETQ, per germline. Trimming cost V 4 bases and J 3 bases, with 7 bases left between them. The CDR3 region has the DNA TGCGCCAGCAGCACTACCCACACCGGGGAGCTGTTTTTT. Translation gives CASSTTHTGELFF.

In this sample, this clone turned up once. This chain connects TRBV7-9 to TRBJ1-2; D gene ambiguous. The CDR3 runs 12 residues. CDR1 and CDR2 (germline): SEHNR, FQNEAQ (reference sequence). V was cut by 2 bases and J by 8 bases, with 9 bases left in between. The CDR3 coding sequence is TGTGCCAGCAGCTTATACGGAGGGGGCTACACCTTC. Translated: CASSLYGGGYTF.

The chain has TRBV6-6 and TRBJ2-7; 9 bases are shared with TRBD1. V shed 5 bases and J 1 base; nucleotides not matched to a gene: 6. Germline CDR1 is MNHNY and CDR2 is SVGAGI (reference sequence). The CDR3 is 15 amino acids. CDR3 loop: CASSRPGTGSYEQYV. CDR3 sequence (DNA): TGTGCCAGCAGTCGCCCCGGGACAGGGTCCTACGAGCAGTACGTC.

This chain links TRBV5-4 with TRBJ2-1, with 11 positions matching TRBD2. V shed 4 bases and J 4 bases; nucleotides not matched to a gene: 7. Germline-derived CDR1 and CDR2 are SGHNT and YYREEE (reference sequence). The CDR3 covers 16 residues. CDR3 in amino acids: CASSLGASGGYNEQFF. The CDR3 DNA reads as TGTGCCAGCAGCCTCGGAGCTAGCGGGGGGTACAATGAGCAGTTCTTC.

The chain uses TRBV7-9 and TRBJ1-1; D gene ambiguous. Per germline, CDR1 SEHNR and CDR2 FQNEAQ (reference sequence). The CDR3 is 13 amino acids. V shed 5 bases and J shed 0 bases, with 7 bases lying between them. The DNA of the CDR3 is TGTGCCAGCAGCCTAACAGTGAACACTGAAGCTTTCTTT. Translating gives CASSLTVNTEAFF.

This chain uses TRBV6-5 with TRBJ1-4; no definite D call. CDR1 is MNHEY and CDR2 is SVGAGI in the germline V gene. V was pared by 6 bases and J by 3 bases, with 14 bases between. CDR3 size: 15 residues. Written as DNA, the CDR3 is TGTGCCAGCAGACTATATATAACTCCTAATGAAAAACTGTTTTTT. It specifies CASRLYITPNEKLFF.

The V call is TRBV5-6, the J call TRBJ2-7; maybe TRBD1 (6 bases). CDR3 size: 12 residues. Germline assignment: CDR1 SGHDT and CDR2 YYEEEE. V shed 2 bases and J shed 7 bases, with 10 bases lying between them. CDR3 in DNA: TGTGCCAGCAGCTTAGGGGGTTGGGAGCAGTACGTC. Protein product: CASSLGGWEQYV.

The rearrangement links TRBV7-8 to TRBJ1-3; possible D gene TRBD1, 6 bases. This CDR3 has 15 residues. Between the trimmed V and J ends, which lost 5 bases and 4 bases, there was a span of 15 bases. Per the germline V gene, CDR1 is SGHVS and CDR2 is FQNEAQ. The CDR3 region has the DNA TGTGCCAGCAGCCTCCATGGACAGCTGGGAAACACCATATATTTT. Translated, it gives CASSLHGQLGNTIYF.